Below, 10 T cell receptor beta chains from the same sample are listed, as sequenced in a study of human T cells and chemical hapten exposure. Each CDR3 protein gets one entry after TCRdb re-called the RACE reads with MiXCR. Seen here are tens of thousands of distinct CDR3 sequences, around 10% observed once, and the top ten hold around 2.1%. Time point indicated: patch test 2, 6 weeks after DPC sensitization. Treatment denoted: therapeutic diphenylcyclopropenone sensitization with weekly scalp DPC. Here the sequenced sample was whole blood, taken in connection with sensitization to the hapten diphenylcyclopropenone (DPC). The receptors stem from a man aged 35 to 55 with alopecia areata. Some clones in this sample may be carry-over from other donors' samples.

The chain recombines TRBV18 with TRBJ2-2; perhaps TRBD1 as D (6 bases). Germline CDR1 is KGHSH and CDR2 is LQKENI. The V end lost 10 bases, the J end lost 2 bases, and 14 bases lay between the germline ends. This CDR3 comprises 14 residues. CDR3 bases: TGTGCCACGAGGACAGCCCTTAACACCGGGGAGCTGTTTTTT. It yields the protein CATRTALNTGELFF.

By its share, this clonotype is medium-sized. The V gene is TRBV29-1, the J gene TRBJ1-1, with D tentatively TRBD1 (6 bases). V shed 4 bases and J shed 2 bases, with 14 bases lying between them. Germline V gene data show CDR1 as SQVTM and CDR2 as ANQGSEA. The length of the CDR3 is 14 residues. CDR3 region: CSVVKGGINTEAFF. DNA for the CDR3: TGCAGCGTTGTTAAGGGGGGGATTAACACTGAAGCTTTCTTT.

This sequence joins TRBV7-2 and TRBJ2-2; 8 bases are a match to TRBD1. Trimming took 4 bases from V and 5 from J; bases not matched to a gene: 6. The CDR3 has 15 residues. The germline V gene encodes CDR1 SGHTA and CDR2 FQGNSA. The CDR3 DNA sequence: TGTGCCAGCAGCTCAGGACAGGGTGGGACCGGGGAGCTGTTTTTT. It encodes CASSSGQGGTGELFF.

This clonotype was counted a few times. V usage is TRBV27 and J usage is TRBJ2-5; D is perhaps TRBD2 (5 bases). CDR1 MNHEY and CDR2 SMNVEV come from the germline V gene (reference sequence). V shed 3 bases and J shed 4 bases, with 6 bases lying between them. This CDR3 contains 12 residues. Here the CDR3 reads CASSFEGETQYF. In DNA form, the CDR3 reads TGTGCCAGCAGTTTTGAGGGAGAGACCCAGTACTTC.

There are many counts of this clonotype. CDR3 sequence (DNA): TGCGCCAGCAGCCAATTACAGGGCCGGGAGCTGTTTTTT. Protein: CASSQLQGRELFF. V and J are TRBV4-3 and TRBJ2-2; a weak D match, TRBD1 (6 bases). Deletions cut 2 bases from V and 9 bases from J, with 10 bases between. The CDR3 is 13 amino acids. The germline V gene has CDR1 LGHNA and CDR2 YSLEER.

The sample holds many counts of this clonotype. This chain uses TRBV6-6 with TRBJ1-5; 10 bases line up with TRBD1. Per germline, CDR1 MNHNY and CDR2 SVGAGI (reference sequence). V trimming: 8 bases; J trimming: 4 bases; junction bases outside the gene matches: 5. The CDR3 sequence is 14 residues long. As DNA, the CDR3 is TGTGCCAGCGAAGACAGGGGGCGAAATCAGCCCCAGCATTTT. Its translation: CASEDRGRNQPQHF.

This clonotype was observed a handful of times. The gene calls are TRBV29-1 and TRBJ2-3; TRBD2 aligns across 13 bases. Germline CDR1 and CDR2: SQVTM and ANQGSEA. CDR3 length: 17 residues. The trim removed 7 bases at V and 8 bases at J, leaving 18 bases unmatched. The CDR3 region is CSAEGLAGDGGISTQYF. The DNA for the CDR3 is TGCAGCGCCGAAGGACTAGCGGGAGATGGGGGGATTTCTACGCAGTATTTT.

The chain joins TRBV20-1 to TRBJ1-4; D gene unclear. Per germline, CDR1 DFQATT and CDR2 SNEGSKA (reference sequence). CDR3 length equals 12 residues. V lost 5 bases and J lost 2, with 6 bases in between. The CDR3 loop is CSASGTNEKLFF. The CDR3, as DNA: TGCAGTGCTTCGGGGACTAATGAAAAACTGTTTTTT.

This clonotype was found many times. The chain is built from TRBV25-1 and TRBJ2-6, with D possibly being TRBD2 (6 bases). CDR3 length equals 19 residues. Trimming removed 6 bases at V and 0 bases at J, with 21 bases between. From germline, CDR1 is MGHDK and CDR2 SYGVNS. The CDR3: CASRSRGGDGLSGANVLTF. DNA of the CDR3: TGTGCCAGCAGATCTAGAGGAGGGGATGGGCTCTCTGGGGCCAACGTCCTGACTTTC.

A few counts support this clonotype. The chain combines TRBV6-5 with TRBJ2-5; 7 bases are a match to TRBD2. Trimming cost V 6 bases and J 5 bases; bases outside gene matches: 3. This CDR3 is 12 amino acids long. Germline-derived CDR1 and CDR2 are MNHEY and SVGAGI. The DNA of the CDR3 is TGTGCCAGCAGGATCGGGGGGGAGACCCAGTACTTC. As protein: CASRIGGETQYF.